The clone carrying this TCR beta chain was counted between two and nine times. Antigen: not known. These data originate in a study of radiation and T cells in renal cell carcinoma. Treatment meaning: treatment-naive control, cytoreductive nephrectomy. Controls were unirradiated tumors from treatment-naive cytoreductive nephrectomy patients. Profiled with immunoSEQ multiplex PCR; TCRdb holds only in-frame clones, not every one. This sample has roughly 12,000 clones, with around two thirds found just once. The study, taken as a whole, reports: Dominant CDR3 motifs occupied more repertoire in irradiated than control tumors.

Between the trimmed V and J ends, which lost 4 bases and 0 bases, there was a span of 15 bases. Per the germline V gene, CDR1 is LGHNA and CDR2 is YNFKEQ. This CDR3 has 17 residues. The receptor's source is a woman aged 80 or over with renal cell carcinoma. The chain has TRBV4-2 and TRBJ2-2, with D maybe TRBD2 (6 bases). The material sequenced was tumor tissue, taken from a patient whose treatment was nephrectomy without radiotherapy. As DNA, the CDR3 is TGTGCCAGCAGCCTCAGGAGGGCAACCGCGAACACCGGGGAGCTGTTTTTT. Translating it yields CASSLRRATANTGELFF.